The 10 T cell receptor beta chains below all came from one sample that was sequenced in a study of cytomegalovirus exposure and HLA in healthy donors. The primer mix had 60 Vbeta and 13 Jbeta primers. Clones were read by immunoSEQ multiplex PCR, and TCRdb kept only the in-frame ones, dropping some. The table includes some 200,000 clones, over 80% detected once. The sample taken for sequencing was PBMCs. The receptor source for this set is a boy between 2 and 10 years old in good health and CMV-seronegative.

The rearrangement uses TRBV30 and TRBJ2-1, with D perhaps matching TRBD1 (6 bases). CDR1 is GTSNPN, CDR2 SVGIG, per germline (reference sequence). CDR3 length: 13 residues. Trimming pared 5 bases from V and 2 bases from J, leaving 10 bases between. DNA of the CDR3: TGTGCCTGGGGCAGGGGCACCTACAATGAGCAGTTCTTC. The encoded protein is CAWGRGTYNEQFF. Full variable domain (remainder filled in from reference TRBV30 and TRBJ2-1): SQTIHQWPATLVQPVGSPLSLECTVEGTSNPNLYWYRQAAGRGLQLLFYSVGIGQISSEVPQNLSASRPQDRQFILSSKKLLLSDSGFYLCAWGRGTYNEQFFGPGTRLTVL.

The chain carries TRBV11-2 and TRBJ2-1, with no clear D. Trimming took 7 bases from V and 2 from J, leaving 9 bases between them. This CDR3 is built from 13 residues. CDR1 and CDR2 from the germline V gene are SGHAT and FQNNGV. This CDR3 reads CASTLVAYNEQFF. CDR3 bases: TGTGCCAGCACCCTTGTAGCCTACAATGAGCAGTTCTTC.

The rearrangement joins TRBV14 to TRBJ2-1; a possible D gene is TRBD1 (5 bases). CDR3 length: 14 residues. CDR1 is SGHDN and CDR2 is FVKESK in the germline V gene. Trimming took 5 bases from V and 8 from J, leaving 16 bases between them. CDR3 nucleotide sequence: TGTGCCAGCAGCTCCCGGACACGAATGGATGAGCAGTTCTTC. This translates into CASSSRTRMDEQFF.

This rearrangement joins TRBV7-9 to TRBJ1-4; D is undetermined. This CDR3 region has 15 residues. Trimming removed 3 bases at V and 4 bases at J, with 12 bases between. From germline, CDR1 is SEHNR and CDR2 FQNEAQ (reference sequence). CDR3 residues: CASSLGVPDNEKLFF. The CDR3 DNA reads as TGTGCCAGCAGCTTGGGAGTCCCGGATAATGAAAAACTGTTTTTT.

The rearrangement links TRBV9 to TRBJ1-1, with TRBD1 as a possible D gene (6 bases). The germline V and J ends were trimmed by 2 bases and 5 bases, with 16 bases remaining between them. Germline V gene lookup returns CDR1 SGDLS and CDR2 YYNGEE. CDR3 length: 15 amino acids. The CDR3 coding sequence is TGTGCCAGCAGCGTGGATAACAGGGTGGGAACTGAAGCTTTCTTT. Its translation: CASSVDNRVGTEAFF. Based on the CDR3 plus reference TRBV9 and TRBJ1-1, the full variable domain is DSGVTQTPKHLITATGQRVTLRCSPRSGDLSVYWYQQSLDQGLQFLIQYYNGEERAKGNILERFSAQQFPDLHSELNLSSLELGDSALYFCASSVDNRVGTEAFFGQGTRLTVV.

This chain uses TRBV11-2 with TRBJ2-4; TRBD2 aligns across 9 bases. J was trimmed by 8 bases and V by 3 bases; bases with no gene match: 8. Germline V gene data show CDR1 as SGHAT and CDR2 as FQNNGV. The CDR3 has 15 residues. CDR3 loop: CASSFTQREVDIQYF. The CDR3 DNA is TGTGCCAGCAGCTTTACGCAGCGGGAGGTGGACATTCAGTACTTC.

This clone was counted between two and nine times. This rearrangement joins TRBV6-5 to TRBJ1-1, with 8 bases matching TRBD1. The CDR3 runs to 15 residues. Germline trimming cut 2 bases from V and 1 base from J; bases unmatched to any gene: 3. Germline CDR1 is MNHEY and CDR2 is SVGAGI. The CDR3 spells CASSYTRGPNTEAFF. The CDR3 coding sequence is TGTGCCAGCAGTTACACCAGGGGGCCGAACACTGAAGCTTTCTTT.

This clone was observed a few times. This chain connects TRBV2 to TRBJ2-7, with a weak D call TRBD2 (6 bases). Germline CDR1 SNHLY, CDR2 FYNNEI. V shed 4 bases and J shed 4 bases, with 8 bases lying between them. The CDR3 loop spans 12 amino acids. The CDR3 nucleotides read TGTGCCAGCAGTGGCGGGGAATACGAGCAGTACTTC. This sequence encodes CASSGGEYEQYF.

The chain joins TRBV30 to TRBJ1-6, with TRBD1 identical over 10 bases. V lost 4 bases to trimming and J lost 6 bases; unmatched junction nucleotides: 6. The CDR3 length is 15 residues. Germline V CDR1 and CDR2: GTSNPN, SVGIG (reference sequence). DNA for the CDR3: TGTGCCTGGAACCCCCGGACAGGGGGTAATTCACCCCTCCACTTT. Amino acid sequence: CAWNPRTGGNSPLHF.

This clone was observed once. The V gene is TRBV10-3, the J gene TRBJ1-3; 7 bases fit TRBD1. Trimming took 8 bases from V and 8 from J; bases not matched to a gene: 12. The CDR3 totals 14 residues. CDR1 and CDR2 from the germline V gene are ENHRY and SYGVKD. This CDR3 reads CAIGGGRRGDTIYF. The CDR3 DNA sequence: TGTGCCATCGGAGGGGGCAGGAGGGGAGACACCATATATTTT.